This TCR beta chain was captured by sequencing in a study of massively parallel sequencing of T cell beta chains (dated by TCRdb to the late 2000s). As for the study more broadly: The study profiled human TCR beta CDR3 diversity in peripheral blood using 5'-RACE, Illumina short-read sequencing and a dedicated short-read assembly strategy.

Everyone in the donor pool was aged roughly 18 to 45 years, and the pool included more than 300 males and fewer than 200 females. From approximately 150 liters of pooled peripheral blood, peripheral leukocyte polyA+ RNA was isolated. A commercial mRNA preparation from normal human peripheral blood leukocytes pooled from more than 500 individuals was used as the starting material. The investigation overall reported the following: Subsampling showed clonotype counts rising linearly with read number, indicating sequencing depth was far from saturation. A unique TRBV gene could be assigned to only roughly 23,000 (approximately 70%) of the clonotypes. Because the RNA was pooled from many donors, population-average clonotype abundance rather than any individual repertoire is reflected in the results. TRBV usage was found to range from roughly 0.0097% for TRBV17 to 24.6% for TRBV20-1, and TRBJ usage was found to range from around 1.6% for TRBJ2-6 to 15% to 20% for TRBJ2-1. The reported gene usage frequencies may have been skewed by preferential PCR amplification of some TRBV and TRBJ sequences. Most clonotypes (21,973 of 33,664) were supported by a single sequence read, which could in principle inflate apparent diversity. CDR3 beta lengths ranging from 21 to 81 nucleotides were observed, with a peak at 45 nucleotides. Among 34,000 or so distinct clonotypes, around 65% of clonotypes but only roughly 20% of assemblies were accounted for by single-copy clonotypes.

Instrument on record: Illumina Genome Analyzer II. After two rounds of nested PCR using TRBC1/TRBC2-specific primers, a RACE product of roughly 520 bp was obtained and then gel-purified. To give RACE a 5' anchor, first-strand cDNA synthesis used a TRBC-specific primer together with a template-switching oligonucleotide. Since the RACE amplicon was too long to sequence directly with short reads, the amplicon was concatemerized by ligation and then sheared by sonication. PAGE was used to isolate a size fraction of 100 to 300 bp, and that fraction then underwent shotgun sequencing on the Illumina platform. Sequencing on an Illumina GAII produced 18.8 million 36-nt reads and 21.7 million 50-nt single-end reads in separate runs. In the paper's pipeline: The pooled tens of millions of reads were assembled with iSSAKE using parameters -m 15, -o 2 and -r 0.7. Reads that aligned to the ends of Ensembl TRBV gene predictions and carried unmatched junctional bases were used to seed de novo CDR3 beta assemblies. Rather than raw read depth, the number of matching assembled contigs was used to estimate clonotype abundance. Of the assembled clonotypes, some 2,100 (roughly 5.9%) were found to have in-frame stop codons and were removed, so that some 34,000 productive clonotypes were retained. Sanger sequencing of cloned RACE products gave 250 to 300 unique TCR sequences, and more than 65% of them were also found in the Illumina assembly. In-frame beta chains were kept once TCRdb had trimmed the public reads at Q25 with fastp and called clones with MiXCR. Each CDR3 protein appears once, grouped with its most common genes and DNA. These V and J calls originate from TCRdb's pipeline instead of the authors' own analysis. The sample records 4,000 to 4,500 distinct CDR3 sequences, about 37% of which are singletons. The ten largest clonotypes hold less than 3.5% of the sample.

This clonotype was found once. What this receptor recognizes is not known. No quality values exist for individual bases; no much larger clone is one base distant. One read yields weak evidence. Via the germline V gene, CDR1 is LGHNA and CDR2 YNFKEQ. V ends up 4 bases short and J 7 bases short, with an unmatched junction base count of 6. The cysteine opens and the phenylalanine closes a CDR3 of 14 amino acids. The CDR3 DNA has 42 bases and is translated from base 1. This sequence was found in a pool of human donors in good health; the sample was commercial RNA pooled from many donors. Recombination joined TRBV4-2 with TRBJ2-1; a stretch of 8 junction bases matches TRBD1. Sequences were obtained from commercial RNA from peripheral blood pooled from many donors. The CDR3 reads CASSPWGQANEQFF. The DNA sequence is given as TGTGCCAGCAGCCCTTGGGGACAGGCGAATGAGCAGTTCTTC.